These T cell receptor beta chains were read from a single sample in a study of control samples from healthy donors and cancer patients. Here immunoSEQ multiplex PCR was the method, and the copy in TCRdb shows in-frame clones only, minus some. Of roughly 150,000 clones in the sample, over 90% were seen once. Sequenced material: blood. These receptors all come from a man aged 50-60 years in good health. The CDR3 runs from the conserved cysteine through the conserved F or W. Fields, in order: V gene, D gene, clone size, J gene, CDR3 protein, CDR3 DNA. A D gene is named only where the DNA matches it firmly. For some rows the clone size is stated as once, few or many, or as a class when expanded; others skip it.

>TRBV18|-|-|TRBJ1-1
CASNQGLNTEAFF
TGTGCCAGTAACCAGGGGCTCAACACTGAAGCTTTCTTT
>TRBV5-6|TRBD1|-|TRBJ1-2
CASSLDGGQGYTF
TGTGCCAGCAGCCTGGACGGGGGACAGGGCTACACCTTC
>TRBV6-5|TRBD1|-|TRBJ1-1
CASLVGQGATEAFF
TGTGCCAGCCTCGTGGGACAGGGGGCCACTGAAGCTTTCTTT
>TRBV5-6|-|-|TRBJ2-3
CASSWGLSSTDTQYF
TGTGCCAGCAGCTGGGGACTTTCTAGCACAGATACGCAGTATTTT
>TRBV5-1|TRBD2|-|TRBJ2-3
CASSLNGLAGGWSSTDTQYF
TGCGCCAGCAGCTTAAACGGACTAGCGGGAGGGTGGTCTAGCACAGATACGCAGTATTTT
>TRBV3-1/TRBV3-2|-|-|TRBJ1-5
CASSQDRGVARQPQHF
TGTGCCAGCAGCCAAGATAGAGGGGTGGCCCGTCAGCCCCAGCATTTT
>TRBV5-1|-|-|TRBJ2-2
CASSLTQGGAGELFF
TGCGCCAGCAGCTTGACTCAGGGGGGGGCCGGGGAGCTGTTTTTT
>TRBV11-1|TRBD1|-|TRBJ2-7
CASSPGDRVGEQYF
TGTGCCAGCAGCCCCGGCGACAGGGTGGGCGAGCAGTACTTC
>TRBV7-9|TRBD2|once|TRBJ2-2
CASSSYRTSGRGGTGELFF
TGTGCCAGCAGCAGTTACAGGACTAGCGGGAGAGGGGGCACCGGGGAGCTGTTTTTT
>TRBV21-1|-|-|TRBJ2-3
CASSSLNSTGTTDTQYF
TGTGCCAGCAGTTCCCTTAATTCCACAGGGACCACAGATACGCAGTATTTT
>TRBV27|-|-|TRBJ1-2
CASSTNSWGMGARGYTF
TGTGCCAGCAGTACGAACTCCTGGGGTATGGGGGCGCGTGGCTACACCTTC
>TRBV6-5|-|-|TRBJ2-7
CASRKTVGYEQYF
TGTGCCAGCAGAAAGACAGTAGGCTACGAGCAGTACTTC
>TRBV18|-|-|TRBJ1-1
CASSPGEFMNTEAFF
TGTGCCAGCTCACCGGGTGAATTCATGAACACTGAAGCTTTCTTT
>TRBV19|-|-|TRBJ2-7
CASSMMAGGTCEQYF
TGTGCCAGTAGTATGATGGCAGGGGGGACCTGCGAGCAGTACTTC
>TRBV29-1|-|once|TRBJ1-4
CSVMSRNGGEKLFF
TGCAGCGTTATGTCAAGGAACGGTGGTGAAAAACTGTTTTTT
>TRBV11-2|TRBD1|-|TRBJ2-4
CASSMTGNIQYF
TGTGCCAGCAGCATGACAGGGAACATTCAGTACTTC
>TRBV5-1|-|-|TRBJ2-2
CASSASLLTANTGELFF
TGCGCCAGCAGCGCCAGCCTGTTGACCGCGAACACCGGGGAGCTGTTTTTT
>TRBV28|-|-|TRBJ1-2
CASSLRTDYGYTF
TGTGCCAGCAGTTTAAGGACAGACTATGGCTACACCTTC
>TRBV2|-|once|TRBJ2-1
CASRTPRAEQFF
TGTGCCAGCAGGACCCCCCGGGCGGAGCAGTTCTTC